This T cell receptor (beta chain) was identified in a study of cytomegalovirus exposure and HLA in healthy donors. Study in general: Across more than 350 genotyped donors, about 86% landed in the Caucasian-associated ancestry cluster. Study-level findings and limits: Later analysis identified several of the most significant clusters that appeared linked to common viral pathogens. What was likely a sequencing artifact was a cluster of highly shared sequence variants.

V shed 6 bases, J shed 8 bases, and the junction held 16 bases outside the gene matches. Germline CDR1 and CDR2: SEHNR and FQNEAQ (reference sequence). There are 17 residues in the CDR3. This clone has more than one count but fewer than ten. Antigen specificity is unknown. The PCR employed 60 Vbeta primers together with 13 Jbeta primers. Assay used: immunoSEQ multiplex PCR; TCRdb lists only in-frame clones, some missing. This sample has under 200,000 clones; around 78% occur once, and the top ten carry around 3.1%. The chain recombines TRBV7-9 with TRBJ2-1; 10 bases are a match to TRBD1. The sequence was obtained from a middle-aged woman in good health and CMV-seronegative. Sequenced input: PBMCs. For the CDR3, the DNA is TGTGCCAGCAGTCAGACCCGGGACAGGGGAAGATTGGATGAGCAGTTCTTC. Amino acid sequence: CASSQTRDRGRLDEQFF.